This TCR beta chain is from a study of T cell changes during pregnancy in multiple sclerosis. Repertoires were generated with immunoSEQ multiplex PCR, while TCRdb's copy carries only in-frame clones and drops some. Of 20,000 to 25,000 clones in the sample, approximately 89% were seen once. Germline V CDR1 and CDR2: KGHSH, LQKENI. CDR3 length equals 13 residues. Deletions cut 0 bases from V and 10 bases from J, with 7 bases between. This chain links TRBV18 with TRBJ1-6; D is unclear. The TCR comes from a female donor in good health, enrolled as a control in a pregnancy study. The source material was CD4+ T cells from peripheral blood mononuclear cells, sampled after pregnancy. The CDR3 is CASSPPLPSPLHF. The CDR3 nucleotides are TGTGCCAGCTCACCACCCCTTCCCTCACCCCTCCACTTT.